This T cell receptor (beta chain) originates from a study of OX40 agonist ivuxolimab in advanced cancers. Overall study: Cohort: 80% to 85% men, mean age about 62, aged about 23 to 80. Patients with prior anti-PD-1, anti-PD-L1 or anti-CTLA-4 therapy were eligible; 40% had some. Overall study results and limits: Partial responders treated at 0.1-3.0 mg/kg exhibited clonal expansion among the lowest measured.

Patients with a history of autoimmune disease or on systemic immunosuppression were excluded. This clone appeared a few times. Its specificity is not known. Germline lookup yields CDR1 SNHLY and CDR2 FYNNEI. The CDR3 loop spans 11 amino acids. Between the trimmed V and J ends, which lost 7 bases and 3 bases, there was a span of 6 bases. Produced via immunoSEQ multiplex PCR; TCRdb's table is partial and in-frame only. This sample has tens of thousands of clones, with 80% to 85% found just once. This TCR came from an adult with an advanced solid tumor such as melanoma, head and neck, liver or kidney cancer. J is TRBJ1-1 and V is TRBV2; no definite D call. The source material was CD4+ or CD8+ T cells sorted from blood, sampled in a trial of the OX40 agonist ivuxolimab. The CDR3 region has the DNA TGTGCCAGCATAGAGGACACTGAAGCTTTCTTT. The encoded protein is CASIEDTEAFF.